This TCR beta chain was profiled in a study of neurological immune-mediated disorders. Trimming removed 2 bases from V and 4 bases from J, with 17 bases in between. Germline V CDR1 and CDR2: DFQATT, SNEGSKA (reference sequence). CDR3 length: 15 amino acids. TCRdb redid the calling of the 5' RACE reads with MiXCR, one entry per CDR3 protein. The table has 20,000 to 30,000 distinct CDR3 sequences, 6.7% seen once. This clonotype was counted many times. Volunteers from a blood bank in Maryland, USA, constituted the healthy controls. The starting material, 2 million PBMCs stored at -80 C, gave rise to the unsorted libraries.

The sequence was collected from a woman aged 40 to 55 in good health. The J gene is TRBJ1-1, the V gene TRBV20-1; tentatively, D is TRBD1 (6 bases). Sequenced: PBMCs. The CDR3 coding sequence is TGCAGTGCTAGATTCTCAGGGGCCATGGGCACTGAAGCTTTCTTT. Translation gives CSARFSGAMGTEAFF.